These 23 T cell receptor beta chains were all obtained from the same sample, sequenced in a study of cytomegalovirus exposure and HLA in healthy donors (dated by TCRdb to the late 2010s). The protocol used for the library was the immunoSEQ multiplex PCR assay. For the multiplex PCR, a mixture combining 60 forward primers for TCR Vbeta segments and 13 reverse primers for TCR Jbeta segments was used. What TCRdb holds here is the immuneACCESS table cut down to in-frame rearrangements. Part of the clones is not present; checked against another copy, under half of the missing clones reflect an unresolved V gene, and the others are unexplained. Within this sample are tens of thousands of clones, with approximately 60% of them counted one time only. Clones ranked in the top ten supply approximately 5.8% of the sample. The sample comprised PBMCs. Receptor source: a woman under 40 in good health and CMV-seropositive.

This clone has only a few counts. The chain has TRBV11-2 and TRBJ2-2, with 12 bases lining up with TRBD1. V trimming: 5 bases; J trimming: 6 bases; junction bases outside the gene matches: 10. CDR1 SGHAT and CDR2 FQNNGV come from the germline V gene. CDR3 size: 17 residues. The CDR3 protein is CASSRISGTGGSGELFF. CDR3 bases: TGTGCCAGCAGCCGCATCTCCGGGACAGGGGGCTCCGGGGAGCTGTTTTTT.

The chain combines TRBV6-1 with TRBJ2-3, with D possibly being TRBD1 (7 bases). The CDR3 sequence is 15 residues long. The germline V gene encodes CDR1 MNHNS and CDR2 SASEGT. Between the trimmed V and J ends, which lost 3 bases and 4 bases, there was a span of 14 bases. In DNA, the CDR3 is TGTGCCAGCAGTGAGCGCCAGGGGGGAGCAGATACGCAGTATTTT. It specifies CASSERQGGADTQYF.

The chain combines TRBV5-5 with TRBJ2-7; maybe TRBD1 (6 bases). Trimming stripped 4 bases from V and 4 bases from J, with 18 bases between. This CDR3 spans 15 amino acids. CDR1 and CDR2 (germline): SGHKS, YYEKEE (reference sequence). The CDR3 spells CASSIGGSYHYEQYF. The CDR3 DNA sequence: TGTGCCAGCAGCATTGGGGGCTCCTACCATTACGAGCAGTACTTC.

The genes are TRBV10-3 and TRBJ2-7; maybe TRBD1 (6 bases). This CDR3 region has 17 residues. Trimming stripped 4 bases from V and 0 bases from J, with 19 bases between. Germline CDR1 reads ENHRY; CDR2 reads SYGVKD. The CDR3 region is CAISAPTGTSSSYEQYF. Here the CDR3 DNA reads TGTGCCATCAGTGCTCCAACCGGGACATCAAGCTCCTACGAGCAGTACTTC.

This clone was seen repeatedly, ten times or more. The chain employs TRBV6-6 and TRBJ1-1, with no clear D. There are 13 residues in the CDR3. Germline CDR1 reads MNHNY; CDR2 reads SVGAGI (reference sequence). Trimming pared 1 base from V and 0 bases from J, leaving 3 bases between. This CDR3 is CASSYFMNTEAFF. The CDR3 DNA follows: TGTGCCAGCAGTTACTTCATGAACACTGAAGCTTTCTTT.

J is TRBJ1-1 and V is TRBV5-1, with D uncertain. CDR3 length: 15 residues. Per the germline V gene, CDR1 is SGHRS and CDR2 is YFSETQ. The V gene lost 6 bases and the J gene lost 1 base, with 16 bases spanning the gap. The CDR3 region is CASTSMGGGNTEAFF. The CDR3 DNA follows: TGCGCCAGCACTTCGATGGGCGGAGGGAACACTGAAGCTTTCTTT.

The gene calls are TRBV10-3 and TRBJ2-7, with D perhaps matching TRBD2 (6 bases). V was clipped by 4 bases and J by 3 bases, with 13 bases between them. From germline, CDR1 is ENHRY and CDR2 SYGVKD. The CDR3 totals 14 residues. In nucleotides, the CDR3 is TGTGCCATCAGTGCTCAGCGGGCCTACTACGAGCAGTACTTC. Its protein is CAISAQRAYYEQYF.

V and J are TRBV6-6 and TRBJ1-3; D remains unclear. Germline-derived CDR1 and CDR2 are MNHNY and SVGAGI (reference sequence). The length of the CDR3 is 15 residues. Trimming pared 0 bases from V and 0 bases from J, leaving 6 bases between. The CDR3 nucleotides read TGTGCCAGCAGTTACTCGGGGAGCTCTGGAAACACCATATATTTT. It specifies CASSYSGSSGNTIYF.

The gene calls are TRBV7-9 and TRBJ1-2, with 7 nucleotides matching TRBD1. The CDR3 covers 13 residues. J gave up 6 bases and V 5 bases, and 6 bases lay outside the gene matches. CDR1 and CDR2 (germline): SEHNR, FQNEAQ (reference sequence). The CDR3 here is CASSRGTANGYTF. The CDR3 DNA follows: TGTGCCAGCAGCCGCGGGACAGCGAATGGCTACACCTTC.

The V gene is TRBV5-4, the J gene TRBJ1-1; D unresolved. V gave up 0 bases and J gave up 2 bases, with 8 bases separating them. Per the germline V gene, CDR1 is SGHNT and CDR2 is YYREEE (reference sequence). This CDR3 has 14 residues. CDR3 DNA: TGTGCCAGCAGCTTGGGCCGGACTAACACTGAAGCTTTCTTT. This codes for CASSLGRTNTEAFF.

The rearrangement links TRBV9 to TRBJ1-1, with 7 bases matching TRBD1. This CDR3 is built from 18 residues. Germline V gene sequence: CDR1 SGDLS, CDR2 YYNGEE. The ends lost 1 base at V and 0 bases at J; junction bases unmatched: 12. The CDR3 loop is CASSVTVGAGGMNTEAFF. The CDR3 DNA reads TGTGCCAGCAGCGTAACGGTTGGGGCAGGGGGAATGAACACTGAAGCTTTCTTT.

In DNA, the CDR3 is TGTGCCAGTAGTATTGGACAGACCCTCGGGCCCCTCCACTTT. Amino acid sequence: CASSIGQTLGPLHF. The genes are TRBV19 and TRBJ1-6, with D possibly matching TRBD1 (6 bases). V lost 3 bases and J 13 bases, leaving 16 bases between the germline ends. The CDR3 is 14 amino acids. Germline CDR1 and CDR2: LNHDA and SQIVND (reference sequence).

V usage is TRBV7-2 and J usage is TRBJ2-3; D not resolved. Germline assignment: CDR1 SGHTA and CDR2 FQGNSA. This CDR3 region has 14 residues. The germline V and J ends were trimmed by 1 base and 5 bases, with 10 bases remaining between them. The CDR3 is CASSLGGPQDTQYF. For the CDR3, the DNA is TGTGCCAGCAGCTTAGGTGGGCCCCAAGATACGCAGTATTTT.

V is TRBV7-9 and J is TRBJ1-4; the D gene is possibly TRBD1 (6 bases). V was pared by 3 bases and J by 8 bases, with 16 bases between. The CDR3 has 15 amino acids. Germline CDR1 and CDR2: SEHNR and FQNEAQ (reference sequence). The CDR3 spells CASSFSTGLGEKLFF. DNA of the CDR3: TGTGCCAGCAGCTTTAGCACAGGGCTCGGGGAAAAACTGTTTTTT.

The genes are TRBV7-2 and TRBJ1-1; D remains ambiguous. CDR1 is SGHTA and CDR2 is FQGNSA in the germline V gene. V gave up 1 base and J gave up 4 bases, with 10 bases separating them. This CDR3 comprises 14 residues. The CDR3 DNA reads TGTGCCAGCAGCTTAGGCGGGATTCTCACTGAAGCTTTCTTT. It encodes CASSLGGILTEAFF.

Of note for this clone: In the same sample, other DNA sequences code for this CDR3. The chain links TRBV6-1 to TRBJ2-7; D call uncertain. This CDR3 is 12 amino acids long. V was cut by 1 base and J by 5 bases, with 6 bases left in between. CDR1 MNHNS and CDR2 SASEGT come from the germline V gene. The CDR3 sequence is CASSEVLHEQYF. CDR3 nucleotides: TGTGCCAGCAGTGAAGTCCTCCACGAGCAGTACTTC.

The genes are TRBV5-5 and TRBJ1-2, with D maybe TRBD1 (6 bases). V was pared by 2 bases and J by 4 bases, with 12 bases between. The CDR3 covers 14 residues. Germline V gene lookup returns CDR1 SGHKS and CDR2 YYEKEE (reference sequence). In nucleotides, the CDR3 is TGTGCCAGCAGCTTTGACAGGCCTCCCTATGGCTACACCTTC. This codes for CASSFDRPPYGYTF.

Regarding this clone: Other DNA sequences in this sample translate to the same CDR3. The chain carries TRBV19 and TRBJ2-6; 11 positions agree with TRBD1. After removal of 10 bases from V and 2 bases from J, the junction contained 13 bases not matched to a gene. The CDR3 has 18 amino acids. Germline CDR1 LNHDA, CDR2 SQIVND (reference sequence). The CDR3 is CATTPFPGQGAGANVLTF. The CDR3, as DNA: TGTGCCACCACTCCCTTCCCGGGACAGGGGGCTGGGGCCAACGTCCTGACTTTC.

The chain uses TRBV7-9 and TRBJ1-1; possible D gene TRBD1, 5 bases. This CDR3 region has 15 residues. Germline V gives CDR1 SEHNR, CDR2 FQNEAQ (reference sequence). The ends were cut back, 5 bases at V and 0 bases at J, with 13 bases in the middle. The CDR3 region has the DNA TGTGCCAGCAGCCCCGAGCGACAGTTGAACACTGAAGCTTTCTTT. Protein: CASSPERQLNTEAFF.

This CDR3 is CASSPPGLGSYEQYF. CDR3 sequence (DNA): TGTGCCAGCTCACCCCCGGGACTAGGGTCGTACGAGCAGTACTTC. V is TRBV18 and J is TRBJ2-7; 8 bases fit TRBD2. Germline lookup yields CDR1 KGHSH and CDR2 LQKENI. With V trimmed by 3 bases and J by 4 bases, 8 bases remained unmatched. The CDR3 extends over 15 amino acids.

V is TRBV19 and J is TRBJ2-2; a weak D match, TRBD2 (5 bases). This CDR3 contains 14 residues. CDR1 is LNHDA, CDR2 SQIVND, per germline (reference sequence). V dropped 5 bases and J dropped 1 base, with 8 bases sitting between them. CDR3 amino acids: CASSDRGNTGELFF. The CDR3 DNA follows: TGTGCCAGTAGTGACCGGGGGAACACCGGGGAGCTGTTTTTT.

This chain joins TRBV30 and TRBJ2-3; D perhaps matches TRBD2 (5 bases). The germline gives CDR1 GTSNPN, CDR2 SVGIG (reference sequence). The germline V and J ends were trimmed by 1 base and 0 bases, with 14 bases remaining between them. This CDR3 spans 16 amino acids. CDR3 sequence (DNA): TGTGCCTGGAGTGAAAGGTGGGGAGCTAGCACAGATACGCAGTATTTT. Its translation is CAWSERWGASTDTQYF. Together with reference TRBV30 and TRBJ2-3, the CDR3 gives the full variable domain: SQTIHQWPATLVQPVGSPLSLECTVEGTSNPNLYWYRQAAGRGLQLLFYSVGIGQISSEVPQNLSASRPQDRQFILSSKKLLLSDSGFYLCAWSERWGASTDTQYFGPGTRLTVL.

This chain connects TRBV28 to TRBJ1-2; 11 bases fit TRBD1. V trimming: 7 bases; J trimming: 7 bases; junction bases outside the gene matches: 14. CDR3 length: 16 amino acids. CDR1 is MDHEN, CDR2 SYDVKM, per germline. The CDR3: CASTPPGTGGLGGYTF. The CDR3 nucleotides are TGTGCCAGCACCCCCCCTGGGACAGGGGGTCTTGGTGGCTACACCTTC.